A single T cell receptor (beta chain) is shown here with its context. This entry is derived from a study of blood T cell repertoires in COVID-19. Study-wide context: The origin of the acute and convalescent COVID-19 samples was the United States, Italy and Spain.

This CDR3 is built from 15 residues. After removal of 5 bases from V and 1 base from J, the junction contained 6 bases not matched to a gene. Germline V gene lookup returns CDR1 SGHTA and CDR2 FQGNSA. Recruitment covered roughly 22 US areas and drew participants whose ages spanned about 18 to 90 years. Participants had their cohort set by participant-reported clinical history. Here immunoSEQ multiplex PCR was the method, and the copy in TCRdb shows in-frame clones only, minus some. The data show 210,000 or so clones, 80% to 85% seen once. The genes are TRBV7-2 and TRBJ2-3; 7 nucleotides line up with TRBD2. Sequencing used PBMCs or T cells enriched from blood (not recorded which). This TCR came from a woman in her forties or fifties with acute COVID-19. The CDR3 DNA reads TGTGCCAGCAGCCGCATGGCGGGGGGCACAGATACGCAGTATTTT. Translation: CASSRMAGGTDTQYF.